This TCR beta chain was observed in a study of T cell responses to AZD1222 COVID-19 vaccine. The CDR3 runs to 15 residues. Unmatched junction bases numbered 4, after V lost 3 bases and J lost 8 bases. Germline values: CDR1 LNHDA, CDR2 SQIVND (reference sequence). On this clone itself: Antigen: not known.

Here immunoSEQ multiplex PCR was the method, and the copy in TCRdb shows in-frame clones only, minus some. Here the sample spans 65,000 to 85,000 clones, approximately 91% being singletons. Study results and limitations: Clonal diversity may have been underestimated in mostly white British donors.

Sequenced material: peripheral blood, taken on day 0 of AZD1222 vaccination. The rearrangement links TRBV19 to TRBJ2-1, with 13 bases matching TRBD2. The clonotype was recovered from an adult in good health. CDR3 coding DNA: TGTGCCAGTAGTATTACTAGCGGGGGGGCCGATGAGCAGTTCTTC. This codes for CASSITSGGADEQFF.